This note documents a single TCR beta chain sequence. The data are from a study of blood T cell repertoires in COVID-19. In the study overall: Before being deemed recovered, Cohort 3 donors had two negative PCRs, clearance, or symptom resolution. Material from acute and convalescent COVID-19 was sourced from the United States, Italy and Spain.

Those enrolled, adults aged roughly 18 to 95 years, came from fewer than 25 US areas. Authors' data handling: Amplification from reference gene primers served as the basis for estimated nucleated cell counts. Produced via immunoSEQ multiplex PCR; TCRdb's table is partial and in-frame only. V and J calls and clone size come straight from that table; D and trimming were deduced from the DNA. The table lists around 290,000 clones, roughly 91% of them singletons. The material sequenced was PBMCs or T cells enriched from blood (not recorded which). This TCR was sampled from a woman aged 55-69 years in a cohort exposed to, infected with or recovered from COVID-19 (not recorded which).

The CDR3 region has the DNA TGTGCCACCAGTGATGGACAGGGAGGGCAGTTCTTC. This sequence encodes CATSDGQGGQFF. V usage is TRBV24-1 and J usage is TRBJ2-1; 8 nucleotides match TRBD1. J lost 12 bases, V lost 3 bases, and 3 bases had no gene match. The CDR3 runs 12 residues. Germline CDR1 KGHDR, CDR2 SFDVKD.